This note documents a single T cell receptor (beta chain) sequence. Antigen unknown. Relative to the germline gene, one junction end is altered; a read error may explain this. It was uncontrolled infection, other autoimmune disease, pregnancy or lactation that excluded patients. This sample stems from a study of T cells in Graves' hyperthyroidism and ophthalmopathy. Study observations and caveats: Appearing also in blood were most of the thyroid clonotypes expanded above 0.001. A model of 13 V-J pairs discriminated ophthalmopathy from stable hyperthyroidism.

CDR3 size: 11 residues. CDR1 is SEHNR, CDR2 FQNEAQ, per germline (reference sequence). Researchers took RNA transcripts and amplified the TCR beta CDR3 regions from them. With the HTBI primer set, the TCR CDR3 went through a first round of RT-PCR. TCRdb re-derived calls from the multiplex PCR reads in MiXCR, one entry per CDR3 protein. The sample records hundreds of thousands of distinct CDR3 sequences, just under 45% being singletons. The sequenced material came from peripheral blood or thyroid tissue (not recorded which). The J gene is TRBJ1-3, the V gene TRBV7-9; 7 positions agree with TRBD1. The sequence was obtained from an adult man with Graves' disease, either hyperthyroidism or ophthalmopathy (not recorded which). The CDR3 nucleotides read TGTGCCAGCAGCTCAGCCCAGGGGGGCTACTTC. This sequence encodes CASSSAQGGYF.